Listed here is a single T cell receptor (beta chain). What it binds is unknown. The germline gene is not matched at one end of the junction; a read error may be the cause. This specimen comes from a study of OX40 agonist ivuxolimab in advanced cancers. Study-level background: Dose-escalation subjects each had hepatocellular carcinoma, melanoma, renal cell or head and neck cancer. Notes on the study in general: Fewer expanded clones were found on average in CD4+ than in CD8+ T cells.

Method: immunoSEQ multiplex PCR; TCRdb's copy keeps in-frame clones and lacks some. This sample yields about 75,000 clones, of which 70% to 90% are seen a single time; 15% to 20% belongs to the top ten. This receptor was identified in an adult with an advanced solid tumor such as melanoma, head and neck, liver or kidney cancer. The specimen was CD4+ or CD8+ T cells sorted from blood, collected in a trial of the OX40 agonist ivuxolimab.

The CDR3 DNA reads as TGTGTCAGCAGTCTTAGCGGGAGAGGCACCGGGGAGCTGTTTTTT. It translates to CVSSLSGRGTGELFF. The genes are TRBV6-1 and TRBJ2-2, with 9 bases identical to TRBD2. Germline V lookup: CDR1 MNHNS, CDR2 SASEGT. The CDR3 loop spans 15 amino acids.